The rows below give T cell receptor beta chains drawn from one sample of a study of Tregs in tolerant kidney transplant recipients. Data came from immunoSEQ multiplex PCR; TCRdb stores just in-frame clones and leaves some out. The sample includes about 110,000 clones, 90% of them seen just once. The sample consisted of CD4+ T cells from blood, taken before the transplant. The receptors were sampled from a human donor who received a combined kidney and bone marrow transplant. Both conserved end residues are trimmed from each CDR3. Fields, in order: clone size, J gene, CDR3 length, V gene, CDR3 protein. Clone size, where shown, is once, few, many, or a class for clones that have expanded.

NA,TRBJ1-4,14,TRBV9,ASSALEGRGNEKLF
NA,TRBJ1-2,12,TRBV6-5,ASSSQMIDYGYT
NA,TRBJ2-7,12,TRBV14,ASSQGTGPYEQY
NA,TRBJ2-7,12,TRBV10-3,AIRTGLGTYEQY
NA,TRBJ1-5,11,TRBV30,AWRDRVNQPQH
NA,TRBJ2-5,13,TRBV7-2,ASSSISGMGETQY
NA,TRBJ2-2,17,TRBV11-2,ASSPTNPNRDRETGELF
NA,TRBJ2-5,14,TRBV27,ASSYGLAGGQETQY
once,TRBJ2-1,12,TRBV9,ASSAQTGGDEQF
NA,TRBJ1-1,11,TRBV2,ASRQTGDTEAF
NA,TRBJ2-3,13,TRBV5-1,ASSFGGATTDTQY
NA,TRBJ2-3,15,TRBV11-2,ASSLWAGALGTDTQY
NA,TRBJ2-2,11,TRBV27,ASSYGIAGELF
NA,TRBJ1-4,13,TRBV19,ASSTRPIGSEKLF
NA,TRBJ1-1,13,TRBV11-2,ASSLGAGTGGSAF
NA,TRBJ2-3,13,TRBV29-1,SVGSEGTSTDTQY
NA,TRBJ2-1,14,TRBV9,ASSVAGAGSLNEQF
NA,TRBJ2-7,13,TRBV18,ASSRRTGDTYEQY
NA,TRBJ1-2,12,TRBV6-5,ASYGQGANYGYT
NA,TRBJ1-2,13,TRBV7-2,ASSLVSGFGEGYT
NA,TRBJ2-7,13,TRBV10-3,AIRLDREFRNEQY
NA,TRBJ2-1,13,TRBV18,ASSPGQGPYNEQF